This T cell receptor (beta chain) was found in a study of shared clonotypes between healthy human individuals. Study-level points and caveats: Naive CD4 clonotypes were shared across a few donors at about 5.3%. Generation probabilities of non-shared clonotypes were lower (relative to those shared by all four donors).

The CDR3 runs to 16 residues. The ends were cut back, 3 bases at V and 0 bases at J, with 11 bases in the middle. The germline V gene encodes CDR1 MNHNS and CDR2 SASEGT. Naive CD8 cells lacked CD45RO and underwent positive selection for CCR7, leaving out terminally differentiated effector memory CD45RA+ cells. Comments on this clone: No antigen is known for it.

Original data processing: Quality scores were absent from the junction-only immunoSEQ sequences, so filtering differed. Clones were sequenced by immunoSEQ multiplex PCR, and TCRdb holds only the in-frame ones, with some missing. The D gene and trimming were derived from the DNA, and the V and J assignments and clone size from that table. The repertoire holds about 2,200,000 clones, with roughly 91% as singletons. The clonotype comes from a man younger than 35 in good health. Some clones in this sample may be carry-over from other donors' samples. Material for sequencing was naive CD8+ T cells from PBMCs. The gene calls are TRBV6-1 and TRBJ1-4; no reliable D call. The CDR3 sequence: CASSEWKETTNEKLFF. CDR3 DNA: TGTGCCAGCAGTGAGTGGAAGGAGACAACTAATGAAAAACTGTTTTTT.